The rows below give T cell receptor beta chains drawn from one sample of a study of early T cells in non-severe SARS-CoV-2 infection. TCRdb processed the 5' RACE reads anew with MiXCR; each CDR3 protein has one entry. Found here are fewer than 30,000 distinct CDR3 sequences, 9.5% to 10% of them singletons; the top ten hold roughly 13%. The sequencing input was whole blood. Receptor source: an adult who was a healthcare worker with PCR-confirmed SARS-CoV-2 infection or an uninfected control (not recorded which). Both conserved end residues are part of each CDR3. A D gene is named only where the DNA matches it firmly. Rows may omit the clone size; those that give it use once, few, many or a size class.

CDR3	DNA	J	V	size	D
CASSLTSSPDTQYF	TGTGCCAGCAGCCTTACTAGCAGCCCAGATACGCAGTATTTT	TRBJ2-3	TRBV9	few	.
CASSQFDNSYEQYF	TGTGCCAGCAGCCAATTCGACAATTCCTACGAGCAGTACTTC	TRBJ2-7	TRBV7-2	many	.
CASSETGRDQPQHF	TGTGCCAGCAGTGAGACAGGCAGGGATCAGCCCCAGCATTTT	TRBJ1-5	TRBV2	many	.
CASSWNRGLAGETDTQYF	TGTGCCAGCAGCTGGAACCGGGGACTAGCGGGGGAGACAGATACGCAGTATTTT	TRBJ2-3	TRBV11-2	.	TRBD2
CASSRPPNTEAFF	TGTGCCAGCAGCCGACCTCCGAACACTGAAGCTTTCTTT	TRBJ1-1	TRBV7-2	.	.
CASSLSAPNTGELFF	TGTGCCAGCAGCTTATCAGCCCCGAACACCGGGGAGCTGTTTTTT	TRBJ2-2	TRBV11-1	few	.
CASSVDAQATNEKLFF	TGTGCCAGCAGCGTAGATGCACAGGCAACTAATGAAAAACTGTTTTTT	TRBJ1-4	TRBV9	.	.
CAISESTDGTEAFF	TGTGCCATCAGTGAGTCGACGGATGGGACTGAAGCTTTCTTT	TRBJ1-1	TRBV10-3	many	.
CASSSDGTVGNEQFF	TGCGCCAGCAGCTCTGACGGGACAGTGGGCAATGAGCAGTTCTTC	TRBJ2-1	TRBV5-1	many	TRBD1
CASSPLAGGGTDTQYF	TGTGCCAGCAGCCCCCTAGCGGGAGGAGGCACAGATACGCAGTATTTT	TRBJ2-3	TRBV7-2	many	TRBD2
CSAESDRAVTGELFF	TGCAGCGCCGAGTCAGACAGGGCGGTCACCGGGGAGCTGTTTTTT	TRBJ2-2	TRBV29-1	many	TRBD1
CASSLVSGNEAFF	TGTGCCAGCAGCTTGGTATCAGGTAATGAAGCTTTCTTT	TRBJ1-1	TRBV5-5	medium-sized	.
CASSPTGQGTLFF	TGTGCCAGCTCACCGACCGGACAGGGGACACTGTTTTTT	TRBJ1-4	TRBV18	many	TRBD1
CSARESGGGDKNIQYF	TGCAGTGCTAGAGAATCAGGTGGTGGTGACAAAAACATTCAGTACTTC	TRBJ2-4	TRBV20-1	.	.
CSAWSTSGYEQYF	TGCAGCGCCTGGTCAACTAGCGGATACGAGCAGTACTTC	TRBJ2-7	TRBV29-1	few	TRBD2
CASSFRTGLNEKLFF	TGTGCCAGCAGCTTCAGGACAGGGCTTAATGAAAAACTGTTTTTT	TRBJ1-4	TRBV7-2	many	TRBD1
CSASFLAGGNEQFF	.	TRBJ2-1	TRBV20-1	few	.
CSVGDIGEKLFF	TGCAGCGTCGGGGACATTGGTGAAAAACTGTTTTTT	TRBJ1-4	TRBV29-1	few	.
CASSRTVYGYTF	TGTGCCAGCAGCCGGACAGTCTATGGCTACACCTTC	TRBJ1-2	TRBV7-2	many	.
CASSTAGANVLTF	TGTGCCAGCAGTACCGCTGGGGCCAACGTCCTGACTTTC	TRBJ2-6	TRBV2	.	.
CASSPGQANEKLFF	TGTGCCAGCTCACCGGGCCAGGCTAATGAAAAACTGTTTTTT	TRBJ1-4	TRBV18	.	.
CASRKVVRGWDQETQYF	TGTGCCAGCAGGAAAGTTGTACGGGGTTGGGACCAAGAGACCCAGTACTTC	TRBJ2-5	TRBV21-1	many	.
CASSSEGETQYF	TGTGCCAGCAGCTCCGAGGGGGAGACCCAGTACTTC	TRBJ2-5	TRBV7-9	many	.
CASSYSGTDPDEQFF	TGTGCCAGCAGTTACTCTGGGACAGATCCCGATGAGCAGTTCTTC	TRBJ2-1	TRBV6-2/TRBV6-3	many	TRBD1
CASLYRGLPLAKNIQYF	TGTGCCAGCCTCTATCGGGGACTCCCGCTAGCCAAAAACATTCAGTACTTC	TRBJ2-4	TRBV2	few	.
CSVRTGQSTGELFF	TGCAGCGTGAGGACAGGGCAGAGCACCGGGGAGCTGTTTTTT	TRBJ2-2	TRBV29-1	many	TRBD1
CASTDRTGVGEQYF	TGTGCCAGCACCGACCGGACAGGGGTGGGTGAGCAGTACTTC	TRBJ2-7	TRBV12-3/TRBV12-4	many	TRBD1
CASSLAGDNQPQHF	TGTGCCAGCAGCTTAGCAGGGGACAATCAGCCCCAGCATTTT	TRBJ1-5	TRBV7-9	many	.
CASSPSLGAGVTAQHF	TGTGCCAGCAGCCCCTCCTTGGGGGCGGGGGTAACAGCCCAGCATTTT	TRBJ1-5	TRBV9	medium-sized	.
CSVRTARETQYF	TGCAGCGTACGGACCGCCAGGGAGACCCAGTACTTC	TRBJ2-5	TRBV29-1	many	.
CASSPRTGGFITEAFF	TGTGCCAGCAGCCCCCGGACAGGGGGTTTCATCACTGAAGCTTTCTTT	TRBJ1-1	TRBV5-5	many	TRBD1
CASSSSLSGDTQYF	TGTGCCAGCAGCTCCAGCCTTAGTGGCGATACGCAGTATTTT	TRBJ2-3	TRBV7-2	many	.
CASIHRLNTGELFF	TGTGCCAGCATTCACCGCTTGAACACCGGGGAGCTGTTTTTT	TRBJ2-2	TRBV2	many	.
CAWSYGTNEKLFF	TGTGCCTGGAGTTATGGGACTAATGAAAAACTGTTTTTT	TRBJ1-4	TRBV30	many	.
CASSVGPHTEAFF	TGTGCCAGCAGCGTAGGCCCCCACACTGAAGCTTTCTTT	TRBJ1-1	TRBV9	medium-sized	.
CASSLTGGAPSEAFF	TGTGCCAGCAGCTTAACGGGGGGCGCACCCTCAGAAGCTTTCTTT	TRBJ1-1	TRBV7-3	.	.
CSVRVRSYAFF	TGCAGCGTCCGGGTGCGGTCGTACGCTTTCTTT	TRBJ1-1	TRBV29-1	many	.
CASSLRQIDTGELFF	TGTGCCAGCAGTTTACGGCAGATAGACACCGGGGAGCTGTTTTTT	TRBJ2-2	TRBV12-3/TRBV12-4	few	.
CASSVAPGQEAFF	TGTGCCAGCAGCGTAGCTCCGGGACAGGAAGCTTTCTTT	TRBJ1-1	TRBV9	many	TRBD1
CASSRDGESNQPLHF	TGCGCCAGTAGCCGGGACGGCGAGAGCAATCAGCCCCTGCATTTT	TRBJ1-5	TRBV5-1	many	.
CAWNSGTVAEPLHF	TGTGCCTGGAATTCCGGGACCGTCGCCGAGCCCCTCCACTTT	TRBJ1-6	TRBV30	few	.